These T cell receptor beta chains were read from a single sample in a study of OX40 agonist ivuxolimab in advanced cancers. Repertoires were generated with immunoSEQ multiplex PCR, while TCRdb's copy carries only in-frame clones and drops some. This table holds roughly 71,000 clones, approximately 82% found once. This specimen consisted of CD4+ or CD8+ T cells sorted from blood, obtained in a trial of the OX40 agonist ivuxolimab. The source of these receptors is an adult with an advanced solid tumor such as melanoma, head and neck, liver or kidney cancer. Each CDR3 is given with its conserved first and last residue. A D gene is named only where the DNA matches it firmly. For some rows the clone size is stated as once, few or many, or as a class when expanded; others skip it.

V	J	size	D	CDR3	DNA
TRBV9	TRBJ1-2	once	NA	CASSVEASGRYGYTF	TGTGCCAGCAGCGTAGAAGCCTCAGGGAGGTATGGCTACACCTTC
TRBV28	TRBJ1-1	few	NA	CASSTPLGAFF	TGTGCCAGCAGCACGCCGTTGGGAGCTTTCTTT
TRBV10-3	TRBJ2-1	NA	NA	CAISEGEGSYNEQFF	TGTGCCATCAGTGAGGGCGAGGGTTCCTACAATGAGCAGTTCTTC
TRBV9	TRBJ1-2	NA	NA	CASSVGESSYYGYTF	TGTGCCAGCAGCGTAGGTGAATCCTCTTACTATGGCTACACCTTC
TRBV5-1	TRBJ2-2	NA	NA	CASSPFGGGTGELFF	TGCGCCAGCAGCCCTTTCGGGGGAGGTACCGGGGAGCTGTTTTTT
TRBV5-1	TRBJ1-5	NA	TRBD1	CASSTGDGNQPQHF	TGCGCCAGCAGCACAGGGGATGGCAATCAGCCCCAGCATTTT
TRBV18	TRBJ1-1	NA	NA	CASSPVLNTEAFF	TGTGCCAGCTCACCCGTTTTGAACACTGAAGCTTTCTTT
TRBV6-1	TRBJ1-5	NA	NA	CASVGGVDQPQHF	TGTGCCAGCGTGGGGGGGGTCGATCAGCCCCAGCATTTT
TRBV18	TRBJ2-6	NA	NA	CASSPYEYMQESGANVLTF	TGTGCCAGCTCACCTTACGAATACATGCAGGAATCTGGGGCCAACGTCCTGACTTTC
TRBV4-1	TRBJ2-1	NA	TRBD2	CASSQGASGAEQFF	TGCGCCAGCAGCCAAGGGGCTAGCGGGGCTGAGCAGTTCTTC
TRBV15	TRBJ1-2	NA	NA	CATSRGGIQGYGYTF	TGTGCCACCAGCAGAGGGGGGATACAGGGCTATGGCTACACCTTC
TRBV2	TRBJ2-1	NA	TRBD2	CASNPGLAGRNEQFF	TGTGCCAGCAATCCGGGACTAGCGGGGCGTAATGAGCAGTTCTTC
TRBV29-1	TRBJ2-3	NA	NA	CSATWAAQYF	TGCAGCGCAACGTGGGCGGCGCAGTATTTT
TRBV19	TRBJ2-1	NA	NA	CASSPRGYNEQFF	TGTGCCAGTAGTCCCCGAGGGTACAATGAGCAGTTCTTC
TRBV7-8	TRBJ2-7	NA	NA	CASSQRNSYEQYF	TGTGCCAGCAGCCAGCGAAACAGTTACGAGCAGTACTTC
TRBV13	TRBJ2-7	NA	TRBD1	CASSLVGTGGIEQYF	TGTGCCAGCAGCTTAGTTGGTACAGGGGGCATCGAGCAGTACTTC
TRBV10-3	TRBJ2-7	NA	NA	CATRTDSYEQYF	TGTGCCACCAGGACAGACTCCTACGAGCAGTACTTC
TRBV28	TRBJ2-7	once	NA	CASSIPTYEQYF	TGTGCCAGCAGTATCCCAACCTACGAGCAGTACTTC
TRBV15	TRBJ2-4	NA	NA	CATGVRGPQNIQYF	TGTGCCACCGGCGTACGGGGGCCCCAAAACATTCAGTACTTC
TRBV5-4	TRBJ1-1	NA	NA	CASSPTWNTEAFF	TGTGCCAGCAGCCCTACGTGGAACACTGAAGCTTTCTTT
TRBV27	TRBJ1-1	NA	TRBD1	CASKPGQGFTEAFF	TGTGCCAGCAAACCGGGACAGGGGTTCACTGAAGCTTTCTTT
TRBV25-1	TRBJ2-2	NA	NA	CASSNPGELFF	TGTGCCAGCAGTAATCCCGGGGAGCTGTTTTTT
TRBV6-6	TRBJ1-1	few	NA	CASSLQGNTEAFF	TGTGCCAGCAGTTTACAGGGGAACACTGAAGCTTTCTTT
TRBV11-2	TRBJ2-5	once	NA	CASSLGQETQYF	TGTGCCAGCAGCTTAGGTCAAGAGACCCAGTACTTC
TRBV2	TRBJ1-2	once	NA	CASSVPGYNYTF	TGTGCCAGCAGTGTCCCAGGGTATAACTACACCTTC
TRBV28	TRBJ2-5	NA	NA	CASGGGAPRETQYF	TGTGCCAGCGGAGGGGGTGCCCCTAGGGAGACCCAGTACTTC
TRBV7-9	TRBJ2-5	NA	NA	CASSGSTTGETQYF	TGTGCCAGCAGCGGGTCCACAACGGGAGAGACCCAGTACTTC
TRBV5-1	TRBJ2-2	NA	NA	CASSLEGATGELFF	TGCGCCAGCAGCTTGGAGGGCGCCACCGGGGAGCTGTTTTTT
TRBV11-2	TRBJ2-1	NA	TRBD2	CASSLDLAGGLNEQFF	TGTGCCAGCAGCTTAGACCTAGCGGGAGGGCTCAATGAGCAGTTCTTC
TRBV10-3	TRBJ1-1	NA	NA	CASQQSTTEAFF	TGTGCCAGCCAACAGAGTACCACTGAAGCTTTCTTT
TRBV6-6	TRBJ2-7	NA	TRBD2	CASSYQSGARDEQYF	TGTGCCAGCAGTTATCAGAGCGGGGCCCGGGACGAGCAGTACTTC
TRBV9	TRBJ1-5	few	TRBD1	CASSAGTVGQPQHF	TGTGCCAGCAGCGCCGGGACAGTCGGTCAGCCCCAGCATTTT
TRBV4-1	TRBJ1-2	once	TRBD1	CASSQRTGPYGYTF	TGCGCCAGCAGCCAACGGACAGGGCCGTATGGCTACACCTTC
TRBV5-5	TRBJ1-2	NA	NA	CASSFDTDYGYTF	TGTGCCAGCAGCTTTGATACGGACTATGGCTACACCTTC
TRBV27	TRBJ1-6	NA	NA	CASTLSGVSYNSPLHF	TGTGCCAGCACCTTATCGGGAGTCTCCTATAATTCACCCCTCCACTTT
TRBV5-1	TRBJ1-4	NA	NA	CASSAGGTNEKLFF	TGCGCCAGCAGCGCCGGGGGTACTAATGAAAAACTGTTTTTT
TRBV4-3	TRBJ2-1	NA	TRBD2	CASSTHALAGGGNEQFF	TGCGCCAGCAGCACCCACGCCCTAGCGGGAGGTGGAAATGAGCAGTTCTTC
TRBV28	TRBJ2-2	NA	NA	CASNLRDLNTGELFF	TGTGCCAGCAACTTACGGGACCTCAACACCGGGGAGCTGTTTTTT
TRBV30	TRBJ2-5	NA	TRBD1	CAWRRQGETQYF	TGTGCCTGGAGAAGACAGGGAGAGACCCAGTACTTC
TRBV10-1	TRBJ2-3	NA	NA	CASSHGPGTDTQYF	TGCGCCAGCAGCCACGGGCCCGGGACAGATACGCAGTATTTT